Shown below are 8 T cell receptor beta chains from a single sample sequenced in a study of cytomegalovirus exposure and HLA in healthy donors. The PCR had 60 Vbeta and 13 Jbeta primers. TCRdb's copy holds only in-frame clones and misses some; the assay was immunoSEQ multiplex PCR. This sample carries about 160,000 clones, over 60% of them seen once, and the ten largest clones take less than 0.9%. The source material was PBMCs. Every receptor here comes from a female donor in good health and CMV-seronegative.

The CDR3 sequence: CASSLAGDQPQHF. As DNA, the CDR3 is TGTGCCAGCAGCTTAGCCGGTGATCAGCCCCAGCATTTT. V and J are TRBV7-6 and TRBJ1-5; D unclear. CDR3 length equals 13 residues. Germline CDR1 is SGHVS and CDR2 is FNYEAQ. V was pared by 0 bases and J by 5 bases, with 5 bases between.

This sequence joins TRBV7-2 and TRBJ2-2; 10 nucleotides line up with TRBD1. The trim removed 5 bases at V and 4 bases at J, leaving 7 bases unmatched. The germline CDR1 and CDR2 sequences are SGHTA and FQGNSA. The CDR3 sequence is 16 residues long. The CDR3 coding sequence is TGTGCCAGCAGCAAAGGGACAGGGGCTGGCACCGGGGAGCTGTTTTTT. Translating gives CASSKGTGAGTGELFF.

The rearrangement uses TRBV7-2 and TRBJ1-5; D gene unclear. Trimming removed 1 base at V and 0 bases at J, with 7 bases between. Germline CDR1 and CDR2: SGHTA and FQGNSA. This CDR3 is 15 amino acids long. Here the CDR3 DNA reads TGTGCCAGCAGCTTAGTCCACGGTAGCAATCAGCCCCAGCATTTT. Amino acid sequence: CASSLVHGSNQPQHF.

V usage is TRBV28 and J usage is TRBJ1-2; 8 bases match TRBD1. The CDR3 has 14 amino acids. Germline V gene sequence: CDR1 MDHEN, CDR2 SYDVKM. The V and J ends lost 6 bases and 4 bases, in that order; junction bases with no gene match: 7. CDR3 residues: CASRTRGQVYGYTF. DNA of the CDR3: TGTGCCAGCAGGACCCGGGGACAGGTCTATGGCTACACCTTC.

This chain uses TRBV4-2 with TRBJ1-5, with D maybe TRBD1 (5 bases). This CDR3 has 17 amino acids. Germline V gene data show CDR1 as LGHNA and CDR2 as YNFKEQ. Trimming pared 0 bases from V and 5 bases from J, leaving 17 bases between. The CDR3 sequence: CASSQEWTGGGYQPQHF. As DNA, the CDR3 is TGTGCCAGCAGCCAAGAATGGACCGGGGGGGGTTATCAGCCCCAGCATTTT.

This clone was detected only a few times. The chain links TRBV5-4 to TRBJ2-5, with TRBD2 matching 9 bases. V was clipped by 5 bases and J by 4 bases; unmatched bases: 9. Germline V gives CDR1 SGHNT, CDR2 YYREEE (reference sequence). The CDR3 extends over 15 amino acids. This CDR3 is CASSTRLAEGETQYF. The CDR3 DNA reads TGTGCCAGCAGTACGAGACTAGCGGAGGGAGAGACCCAGTACTTC.

The chain combines TRBV15 with TRBJ1-2; D uncertain. Germline V CDR1 and CDR2: LNHNV, YYDKDF (reference sequence). The length of the CDR3 is 13 residues. Trimming removed 4 bases at V and 2 bases at J, with 8 bases between. CDR3 in amino acids: CATSNDNNYGYTF. CDR3 coding DNA: TGTGCCACCAGCAATGACAACAACTATGGCTACACCTTC.

This chain connects TRBV27 to TRBJ1-2, with D tentatively TRBD1 (6 bases). The germline V gene encodes CDR1 MNHEY and CDR2 SMNVEV (reference sequence). Deletions cut 0 bases from V and 4 bases from J, with 18 bases between. This CDR3 contains 17 residues. DNA for the CDR3: TGTGCCAGCAGTTTATCGAAAGCACAGGGTGACTTCTATGGCTACACCTTC. This sequence encodes CASSLSKAQGDFYGYTF.